This T cell receptor (beta chain) originates from a study of cytomegalovirus exposure and HLA in healthy donors. Study results and caveats: Most TCR beta V segments were productive about 87% or about 30% of the time in an earlier analysis. Of the V segments, some could not be distinguished, including TRBV6-2 and TRBV6-3, and were excluded. Three of the chains that were CMV-associated were confirmed in vitro to be specific for CMV antigens.

Regarding this clone: Its antigen is unknown.

Primers: 60 Vbeta forward and 13 Jbeta reverse. The protocol was immunoSEQ multiplex PCR, while the TCRdb copy is restricted to in-frame clones and leaves out a portion. The sample has hundreds of thousands of clones, 60% to 80% seen once. The V end was cut by 2 bases, the J end by 0 bases, with 11 bases between. The CDR3 length is 16 residues. The germline V gene encodes CDR1 SGHRS and CDR2 YFSETQ. The sequenced sample was PBMCs. The chain uses TRBV5-1 and TRBJ2-2, with a possible D match to TRBD2 (6 bases). The source is a male donor in good health and CMV-seronegative. This CDR3 is CASSFLAGPNTGELFF. CDR3 bases: TGCGCCAGCAGCTTTCTGGCGGGACCGAACACCGGGGAGCTGTTTTTT.